Below are 27 T cell receptor beta chains sequenced from a single sample in a study of PD-1 blockade in mismatch repair-deficient tumors. TCRdb's table, derived via immunoSEQ multiplex PCR, lists solely in-frame clones and lacks some. The repertoire has some 120,000 clones, about 90% of them found once; the top ten carry around 11%. The specimen was peripheral blood, collected approximately 71 weeks after starting pembrolizumab. These receptor sequences come from an adult with mismatch repair-deficient cancer.

The V and J genes are TRBV4-1 and TRBJ2-7, with D perhaps TRBD1 (5 bases). Germline V gene data show CDR1 as MGHRA and CDR2 as YSYEKL. This CDR3 contains 15 residues. Trimming left V 1 base short and J 0 bases short, with 10 bases between. The CDR3 spells CASSQVSDNSYEQYF. For the CDR3, the DNA is TGCGCCAGCAGCCAAGTTTCGGACAACTCCTACGAGCAGTACTTC.

The rearrangement uses TRBV28 and TRBJ1-5, with TRBD1 as a possible D gene (5 bases). The germline V gene encodes CDR1 MDHEN and CDR2 SYDVKM. This CDR3 region has 15 residues. V lost 5 bases and J lost 3, with 14 bases in between. CDR3 coding DNA: TGTGCCAGCAGTAGCCCCGGGGGTCCCAATCAGCCCCAGCATTTT. The encoded protein is CASSSPGGPNQPQHF.

The chain is built from TRBV29-1 and TRBJ2-7; 7 nucleotides align to TRBD1. Unmatched junction bases numbered 10, after V lost 5 bases and J lost 3 bases. This CDR3 comprises 14 residues. Looked up from germline, CDR1 is SQVTM and CDR2 is ANQGSEA. This chain's CDR3 is CSVRVVGTVYEQYF. DNA of the CDR3: TGCAGCGTTCGTGTGGTCGGGACAGTCTACGAGCAGTACTTC.

The V gene is TRBV10-1, the J gene TRBJ2-1; D possibly matches TRBD1 or TRBD2 (5 bases each). V lost 0 bases and J lost 2, with 11 bases in between. The germline CDR1 and CDR2 sequences are WNHNN and SYGVQD (reference sequence). The CDR3 runs 16 residues. The CDR3: CASSESMGVPYNEQFF. DNA of the CDR3: TGCGCCAGCAGTGAGTCGATGGGGGTTCCCTACAATGAGCAGTTCTTC.

The chain employs TRBV4-2 and TRBJ2-7; maybe TRBD1 (6 bases). The CDR3 contains 15 residues. CDR1 and CDR2 from the germline V gene are LGHNA and YNFKEQ. The ends were cut back, 0 bases at V and 7 bases at J, with 16 bases in the middle. The CDR3 bases are TGTGCCAGCAGCCAAGATTGGGACACCGAGGGGGAGCAGTACTTC. Translation gives CASSQDWDTEGEQYF.

This chain connects TRBV4-1 to TRBJ2-4, with D maybe TRBD1 (5 bases). CDR3 size: 15 residues. V dropped 1 base and J dropped 3 bases, with 10 bases sitting between them. From germline, CDR1 is MGHRA and CDR2 YSYEKL. In DNA form, the CDR3 reads TGCGCCAGCAGCCAAGTGCGGCAGGGCAAAAACATTCAGTACTTC. It codes for CASSQVRQGKNIQYF.

Only one count was recorded for this clone. The V gene is TRBV19, the J gene TRBJ2-7, with D possibly TRBD1 on 6 matching bases. The CDR3 length is 14 residues. Trimming removed 6 bases from V and 2 bases from J, with 14 bases in between. Germline V gene lookup returns CDR1 LNHDA and CDR2 SQIVND (reference sequence). In DNA, the CDR3 is TGTGCCAGTAGCCCCACGACAGGCGCCTACGAGCAGTACTTC. Its translation: CASSPTTGAYEQYF.

Only a few counts were recorded for this clone. CDR3 residues: CAKPGQVNEQYF. For the CDR3, the DNA is TGTGCCAAACCCGGACAGGTCAACGAGCAGTACTTC. This chain links TRBV21-1 with TRBJ2-7; TRBD1 is taken as the D call from the table, unchecked against the DNA. TRBV21-1 is given as a pseudogene. The CDR3 length is 12 residues.

V gene TRBV4-1 combines with J gene TRBJ2-5; TRBD1 matches at 7 bases. The germline gives CDR1 MGHRA, CDR2 YSYEKL. The CDR3 extends over 15 amino acids. V was clipped by 3 bases and J by 0 bases; unmatched bases: 4. In nucleotides, the CDR3 is TGCGCCAGCAGCCAGAAACAGGGGTACCAAGAGACCCAGTACTTC. Amino acid sequence: CASSQKQGYQETQYF.

The gene calls are TRBV7-9 and TRBJ1-1; tentatively, D is TRBD1 (6 bases). This CDR3 comprises 15 residues. In germline, CDR1 is SEHNR, CDR2 FQNEAQ (reference sequence). Trimming stripped 1 base from V and 3 bases from J, with 12 bases between. The CDR3 nucleotides read TGTGCCAGCAGCTTAGAAAAAGGGGGGGACACTGAAGCTTTCTTT. Protein product: CASSLEKGGDTEAFF.

The V and J genes are TRBV6-1 and TRBJ1-4; D gene unclear. V was pared by 2 bases and J by 5 bases, with 18 bases between. Germline loops: CDR1 MNHNS, CDR2 SASEGT. The length of the CDR3 is 17 residues. This CDR3 is CASSELNRAVLNEKLFF. DNA for the CDR3: TGTGCCAGCAGTGAATTAAATAGGGCAGTACTAAATGAAAAACTGTTTTTT.

The rearrangement links TRBV6-5 to TRBJ1-3, with a possible D match to TRBD1 (5 bases). V was pared by 4 bases and J by 0 bases, with 13 bases between. The germline CDR1 and CDR2 sequences are MNHEY and SVGAGI. There are 16 residues in the CDR3. DNA of the CDR3: TGTGCCAGCAGTTTGTCCAGGGTCAACTCTGGAAACACCATATATTTT. It is translated as CASSLSRVNSGNTIYF.

The chain is built from TRBV4-3 and TRBJ2-7, with TRBD2 matching over 9 bases. V shed 7 bases, J shed 0 bases, and the junction held 13 bases outside the gene matches. The CDR3 spans 17 residues. Germline V gene data show CDR1 as LGHNA and CDR2 as YSLEER. The chain's CDR3 is CASTETTSGWSSYEQYF. In DNA, the CDR3 is TGCGCCAGCACCGAGACAACTAGCGGGTGGAGCTCCTACGAGCAGTACTTC.

This chain uses TRBV6-1 with TRBJ2-1; TRBD2 aligns across 9 bases. Per the germline V gene, CDR1 is MNHNS and CDR2 is SASEGT. CDR3 length: 20 residues. The V and J ends lost 3 bases and 7 bases, in that order; junction bases with no gene match: 22. CDR3: CASSDKLGDSLAGANNEQFF. CDR3 nucleotides: TGTGCCAGCAGTGATAAACTCGGGGACAGTTTAGCGGGAGCGAATAATGAGCAGTTCTTC.

The chain employs TRBV5-1 and TRBJ1-5; D perhaps matches TRBD1 (5 bases). Trimming left V 0 bases short and J 4 bases short, with 17 bases between. Germline assignment: CDR1 SGHRS and CDR2 YFSETQ. The length of the CDR3 is 17 residues. CDR3 nucleotides: TGCGCCAGCAGCTTGGACGGCAGGGTAGATTCGAATCAGCCCCAGCATTTT. Protein sequence: CASSLDGRVDSNQPQHF.

The chain links TRBV13 to TRBJ2-7; D perhaps matches TRBD1 (6 bases). CDR3 size: 14 residues. Germline-derived CDR1 and CDR2 are PRHDT and FYEKMQ (reference sequence). The germline V and J ends were trimmed by 5 bases and 2 bases, with 13 bases remaining between them. The CDR3 DNA is TGTGCCAGCAGCGCCCAGACAGGTACCTACGAGCAGTACTTC. It translates to CASSAQTGTYEQYF. The full variable domain, in which reference TRBV13 and TRBJ2-7 provide the parts outside the CDR3, is AAGVIQSPRHLIKEKRETATLKCYPIPRHDTVYWYQQGPGQDPQFLISFYEKMQSDKGSIPDRFSAQQFSDYHSELNMSSLELGDSALYFCASSAQTGTYEQYFGPGTRLTVT.

The chain uses TRBV10-3 and TRBJ2-7; TRBD1 might be the D (6 bases). Trimming shortened V by 7 bases and J by 1 base, and 17 bases separated the two germline ends. Germline V CDR1 and CDR2: ENHRY, SYGVKD. The CDR3 runs 15 residues. The CDR3 nucleotides are TGTGCCATCATGGACCCCGTGGACAGTTCCTACGAGCAGTACTTC. It is translated as CAIMDPVDSSYEQYF.

The chain combines TRBV29-1 with TRBJ2-1; D may be TRBD1 (6 bases). Deletions cut 0 bases from V and 4 bases from J, with 13 bases between. Germline assignment: CDR1 SQVTM and CDR2 ANQGSEA. This CDR3 is built from 15 residues. CDR3 in amino acids: CSVEERARGYNEQFF. DNA of the CDR3: TGCAGCGTTGAAGAGAGGGCTAGGGGGTACAATGAGCAGTTCTTC.

This chain connects TRBV15 to TRBJ2-5, with D possibly being TRBD1 or TRBD2 (5 bases each). Trimming stripped 1 base from V and 1 base from J, with 19 bases between. Germline CDR1 and CDR2: LNHNV and YYDKDF (reference sequence). The CDR3 consists of 18 residues. The CDR3 DNA reads as TGTGCCACCAGCAGAGGATTTGGGACGGACTCTCCCCAAGAGACCCAGTACTTC. It is translated as CATSRGFGTDSPQETQYF.

The rearrangement uses TRBV9 and TRBJ2-3, with 8 bases that match TRBD2. Germline loops: CDR1 SGDLS, CDR2 YYNGEE. This CDR3 spans 15 amino acids. Trimming took 3 bases from V and 5 from J; bases not matched to a gene: 8. Written as DNA, the CDR3 is TGTGCCAGCAGCGCCCGGGCGGCGGGAGGAGATACGCAGTATTTT. It is translated as CASSARAAGGDTQYF.

The chain couples TRBV5-1 to TRBJ1-1, with a possible D match to TRBD1 (5 bases). Germline assignment: CDR1 SGHRS and CDR2 YFSETQ. The CDR3 consists of 11 residues. Trimming removed 4 bases from V and 4 bases from J, with 5 bases in between. The CDR3 DNA sequence: TGCGCCAGCAGCAGGGGCACTGAAGCTTTCTTT. The encoded protein is CASSRGTEAFF.

This clone came up once. The V and J genes are TRBV4-1 and TRBJ1-1; no reliable D call. The CDR3 is made up of 17 amino acids. V was clipped by 0 bases and J by 0 bases, with 14 bases between them. Per the germline V gene, CDR1 is MGHRA and CDR2 is YSYEKL. The CDR3 sequence: CASSQDPSKVMNTEAFF. In DNA, the CDR3 is TGCGCCAGCAGCCAAGACCCCTCTAAGGTAATGAACACTGAAGCTTTCTTT.

A word on this clone: A much bigger clone sits one base away, suggesting this may be a read error. The chain couples TRBV7-9 to TRBJ1-5, with D perhaps matching TRBD1 (6 bases). Germline V gene data show CDR1 as SEHNR and CDR2 as FQNEAQ (reference sequence). Trimming took off 5 bases at V and 2 bases at J, with 7 bases between the two ends. The CDR3 has 13 residues. The DNA for the CDR3 is TGTGCCAGCAGCCCAGGGGGCAATCAGCCCCAGCATTTT. Its translation: CASSPGGNQPQHF. Based on the CDR3 plus reference TRBV7-9 and TRBJ1-5, the full variable domain is DTGVSQNPRHKITKRGQNVTFRCDPISEHNRLYWYRQTLGQGPEFLTYFQNEAQLEKSRLLSDRFSAERPKGSFSTLEIQRTEQGDSAMYLCASSPGGNQPQHFGDGTRLSIL.

The genes are TRBV15 and TRBJ1-5; D call uncertain. This CDR3 comprises 15 residues. Germline CDR1 is LNHNV and CDR2 is YYDKDF (reference sequence). V lost 0 bases to trimming and J lost 5 bases, with 11 bases between them. The CDR3 nucleotides are TGTGCCACCAGCAGAGATCGAGGCGGTGATCAGCCCCAGCATTTT. Encoded protein: CATSRDRGGDQPQHF.

The V call is TRBV27, the J call TRBJ2-3; tentatively, D is TRBD2 (5 bases). Trimming shortened V by 0 bases and J by 5 bases, and 18 bases separated the two germline ends. Germline CDR1 and CDR2: MNHEY and SMNVEV (reference sequence). The CDR3 is 17 residues long. CDR3 region: CASSLSILTWRQDTQYF. The CDR3 region has the DNA TGTGCCAGCAGTTTATCAATACTGACGTGGAGGCAAGATACGCAGTATTTT.

This clone was counted once. The chain has TRBV7-9 and TRBJ2-7; 10 bases align to TRBD1. There are 15 residues in the CDR3. In germline, CDR1 is SEHNR, CDR2 FQNEAQ (reference sequence). J lost 5 bases, V lost 6 bases, and 10 bases had no gene match. This chain's CDR3 is CASSYRQGASDEQYF. In DNA form, the CDR3 reads TGTGCCAGCAGTTACCGACAGGGGGCTTCTGACGAGCAGTACTTC.

The rearrangement uses TRBV4-1 and TRBJ2-2; no reliable D call. Germline CDR1 is MGHRA and CDR2 is YSYEKL. V lost 1 base and J 1 base, leaving 22 bases between the germline ends. The CDR3 covers 20 residues. The chain's CDR3 is CASSQVMIVAGTLNTGELFF. The CDR3 nucleotides are TGCGCCAGCAGCCAAGTCATGATAGTAGCAGGTACCTTGAACACCGGGGAGCTGTTTTTT.